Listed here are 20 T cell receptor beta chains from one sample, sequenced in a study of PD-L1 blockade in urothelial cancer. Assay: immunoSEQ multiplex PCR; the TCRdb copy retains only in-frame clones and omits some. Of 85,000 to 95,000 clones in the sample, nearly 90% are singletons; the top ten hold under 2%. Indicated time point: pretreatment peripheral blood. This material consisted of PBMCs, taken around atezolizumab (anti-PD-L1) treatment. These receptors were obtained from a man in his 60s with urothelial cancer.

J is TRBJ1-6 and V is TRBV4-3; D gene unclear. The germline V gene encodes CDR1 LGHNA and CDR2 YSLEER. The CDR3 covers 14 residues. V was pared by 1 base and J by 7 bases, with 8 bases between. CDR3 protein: CASSQVPRNSPLHF. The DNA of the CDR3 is TGCGCCAGCAGCCAAGTTCCGAGGAATTCACCCCTCCACTTT.

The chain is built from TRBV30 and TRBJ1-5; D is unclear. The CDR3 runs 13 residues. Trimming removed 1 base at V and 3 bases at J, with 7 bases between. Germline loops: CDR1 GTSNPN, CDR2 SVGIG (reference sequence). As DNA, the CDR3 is TGTGCCTGGAGTGGGAGGAACAATCAGCCCCAGCATTTT. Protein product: CAWSGRNNQPQHF.

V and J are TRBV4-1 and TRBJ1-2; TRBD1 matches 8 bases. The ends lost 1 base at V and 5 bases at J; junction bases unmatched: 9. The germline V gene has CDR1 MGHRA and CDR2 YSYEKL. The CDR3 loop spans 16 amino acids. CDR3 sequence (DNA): TGCGCCAGCAGCCAAGTAGGACAGGGTCATTATTATGGCTACACCTTC. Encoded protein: CASSQVGQGHYYGYTF.

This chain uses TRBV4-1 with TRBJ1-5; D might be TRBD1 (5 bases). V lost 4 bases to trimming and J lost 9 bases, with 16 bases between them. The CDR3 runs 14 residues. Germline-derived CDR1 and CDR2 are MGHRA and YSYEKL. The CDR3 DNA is TGCGCCAGCAGCCCAGAAACAGGTACAGGGCCCCAGCATTTT. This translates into CASSPETGTGPQHF.

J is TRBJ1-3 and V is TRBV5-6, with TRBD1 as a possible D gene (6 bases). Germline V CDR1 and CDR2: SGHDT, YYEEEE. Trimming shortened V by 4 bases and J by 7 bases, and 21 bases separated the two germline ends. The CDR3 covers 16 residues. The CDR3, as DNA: TGTGCCAGCAGCCCCTACCTCAGTGGGGGGGCGAACACCATATATTTT. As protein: CASSPYLSGGANTIYF. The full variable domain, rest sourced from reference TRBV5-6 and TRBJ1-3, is DAGVTQSPTHLIKTRGQQVTLRCSPKSGHDTVSWYQQALGQGPQFIFQYYEEEERQRGNFPDRFSGHQFPNYSSELNVNALLLGDSALYLCASSPYLSGGANTIYFGEGSWLTVV.

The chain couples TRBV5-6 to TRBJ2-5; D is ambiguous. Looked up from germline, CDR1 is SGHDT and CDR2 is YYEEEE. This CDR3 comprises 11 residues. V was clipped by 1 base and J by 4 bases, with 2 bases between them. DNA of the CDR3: TGTGCCAGCAGCTTGCGAGAGACCCAGTACTTC. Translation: CASSLRETQYF.

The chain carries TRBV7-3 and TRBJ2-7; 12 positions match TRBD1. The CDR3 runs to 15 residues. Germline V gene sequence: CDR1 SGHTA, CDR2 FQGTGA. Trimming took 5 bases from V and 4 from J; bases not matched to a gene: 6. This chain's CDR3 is CASSPGTGGRYEQYF. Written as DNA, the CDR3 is TGTGCCAGCAGCCCCGGGACAGGGGGCCGTTACGAGCAGTACTTC.

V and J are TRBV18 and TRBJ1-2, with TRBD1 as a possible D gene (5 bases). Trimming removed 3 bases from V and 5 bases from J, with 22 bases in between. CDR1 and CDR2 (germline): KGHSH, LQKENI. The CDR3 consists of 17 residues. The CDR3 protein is CASSPQQEPRLLYGYTF. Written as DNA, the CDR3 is TGTGCCAGCTCACCGCAACAGGAGCCACGTCTACTTTATGGCTACACCTTC. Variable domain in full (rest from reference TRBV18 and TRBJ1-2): NAGVMQNPRHLVRRRGQEARLRCSPMKGHSHVYWYRQLPEEGLKFMVYLQKENIIDESGMPKERFSAEFPKEGPSILRIQQVVRGDSAAYFCASSPQQEPRLLYGYTFGSGTRLTVV.

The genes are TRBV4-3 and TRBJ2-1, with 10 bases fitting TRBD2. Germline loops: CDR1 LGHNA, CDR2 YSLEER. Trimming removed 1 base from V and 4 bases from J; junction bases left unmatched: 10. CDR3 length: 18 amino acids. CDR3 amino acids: CASSQGAGLAKRYNEQFF. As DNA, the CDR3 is TGCGCCAGCAGCCAAGGGGCGGGACTAGCGAAGAGATACAATGAGCAGTTCTTC.

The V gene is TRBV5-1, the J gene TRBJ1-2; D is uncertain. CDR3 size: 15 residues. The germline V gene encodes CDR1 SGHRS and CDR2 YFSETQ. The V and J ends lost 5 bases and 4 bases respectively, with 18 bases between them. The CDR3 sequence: CASSQTGRETYGYTF. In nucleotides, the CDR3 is TGCGCCAGCAGTCAGACCGGACGGGAGACCTATGGCTACACCTTC. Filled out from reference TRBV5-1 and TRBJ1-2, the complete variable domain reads KAGVTQTPRYLIKTRGQQVTLSCSPISGHRSVSWYQQTPGQGLQFLFEYFSETQRNKGNFPGRFSGRQFSNSRSEMNVSTLELGDSALYLCASSQTGRETYGYTFGSGTRLTVV.

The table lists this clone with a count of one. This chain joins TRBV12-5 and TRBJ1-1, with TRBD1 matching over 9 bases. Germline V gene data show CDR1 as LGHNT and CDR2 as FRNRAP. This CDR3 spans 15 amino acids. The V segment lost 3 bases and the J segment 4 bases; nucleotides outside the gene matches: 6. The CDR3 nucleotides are TGTGCTAGTGGTTTACAGGGGGCCGGGCTCACTGAAGCTTTCTTT. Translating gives CASGLQGAGLTEAFF.

CDR3 nucleotide sequence: TGTGCCAGCAGTCCTCGGAGGGGATTAAATGAAAAACTGTTTTTT. This gives the protein CASSPRRGLNEKLFF. The rearrangement joins TRBV27 to TRBJ1-4; tentatively, D is TRBD1 (5 bases). V lost 5 bases and J 5 bases, leaving 15 bases between the germline ends. Germline CDR1 and CDR2: MNHEY and SMNVEV (reference sequence). This CDR3 contains 15 residues.

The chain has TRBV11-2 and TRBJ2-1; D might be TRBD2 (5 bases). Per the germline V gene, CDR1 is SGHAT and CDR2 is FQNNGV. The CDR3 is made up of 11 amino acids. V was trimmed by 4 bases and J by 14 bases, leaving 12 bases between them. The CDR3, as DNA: TGTGCCAGCAGCTCTCGACTACCCAAGTTCTTC. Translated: CASSSRLPKFF. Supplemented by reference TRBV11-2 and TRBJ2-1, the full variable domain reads EAGVAQSPRYKIIEKRQSVAFWCNPISGHATLYWYQQILGQGPKLLIQFQNNGVVDDSQLPKDRFSAERLKGVDSTLKIQPAKLEDSAVYLCASSSRLPKFFGPGTRLTVL.

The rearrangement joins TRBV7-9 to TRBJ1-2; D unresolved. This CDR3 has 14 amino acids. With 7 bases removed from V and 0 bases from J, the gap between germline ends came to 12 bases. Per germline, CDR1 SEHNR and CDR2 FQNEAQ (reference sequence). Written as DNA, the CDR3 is TGTGCCAGCATGCCCGGAGGCTCTAACTATGGCTACACCTTC. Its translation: CASMPGGSNYGYTF.

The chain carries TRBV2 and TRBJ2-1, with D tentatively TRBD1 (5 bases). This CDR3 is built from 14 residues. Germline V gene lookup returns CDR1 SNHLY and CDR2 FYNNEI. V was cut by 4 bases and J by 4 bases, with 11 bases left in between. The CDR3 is CASSAETAYNEQFF. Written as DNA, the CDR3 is TGTGCCAGCAGTGCCGAGACAGCTTACAATGAGCAGTTCTTC.

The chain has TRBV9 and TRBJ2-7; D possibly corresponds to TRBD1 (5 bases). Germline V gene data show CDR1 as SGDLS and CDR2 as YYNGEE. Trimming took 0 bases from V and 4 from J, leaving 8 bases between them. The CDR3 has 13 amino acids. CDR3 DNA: TGTGCCAGCAGCGTAGGGGGCGAGTACGAGCAGTACTTC. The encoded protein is CASSVGGEYEQYF.

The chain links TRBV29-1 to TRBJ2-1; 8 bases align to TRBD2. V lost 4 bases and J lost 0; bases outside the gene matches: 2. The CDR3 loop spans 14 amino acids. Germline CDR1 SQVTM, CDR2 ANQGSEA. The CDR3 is CSVGAGDSYNEQFF. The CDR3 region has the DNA TGCAGCGTTGGAGCGGGGGACTCCTACAATGAGCAGTTCTTC.

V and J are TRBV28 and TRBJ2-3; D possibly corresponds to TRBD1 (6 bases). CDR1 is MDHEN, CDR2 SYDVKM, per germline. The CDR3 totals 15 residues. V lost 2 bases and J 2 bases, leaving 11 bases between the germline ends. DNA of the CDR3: TGTGCCAGCAGTTTAGGACAGCCCGACACAGATACGCAGTATTTT. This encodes CASSLGQPDTDTQYF.

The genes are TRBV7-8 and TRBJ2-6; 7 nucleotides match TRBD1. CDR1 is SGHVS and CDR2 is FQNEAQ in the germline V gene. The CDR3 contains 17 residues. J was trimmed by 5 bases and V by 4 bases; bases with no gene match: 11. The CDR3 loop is CASSSNHRGLRANVLTF. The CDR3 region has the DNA TGTGCCAGCAGCTCGAACCACAGGGGCTTGAGGGCCAACGTCCTGACTTTC.

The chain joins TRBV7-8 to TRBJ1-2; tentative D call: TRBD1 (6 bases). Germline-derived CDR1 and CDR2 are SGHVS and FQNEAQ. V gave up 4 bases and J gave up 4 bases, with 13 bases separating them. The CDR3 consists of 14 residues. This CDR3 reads CASSYGQRSYGYTF. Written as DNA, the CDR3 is TGTGCCAGCAGCTATGGACAGCGAAGCTATGGCTACACCTTC.